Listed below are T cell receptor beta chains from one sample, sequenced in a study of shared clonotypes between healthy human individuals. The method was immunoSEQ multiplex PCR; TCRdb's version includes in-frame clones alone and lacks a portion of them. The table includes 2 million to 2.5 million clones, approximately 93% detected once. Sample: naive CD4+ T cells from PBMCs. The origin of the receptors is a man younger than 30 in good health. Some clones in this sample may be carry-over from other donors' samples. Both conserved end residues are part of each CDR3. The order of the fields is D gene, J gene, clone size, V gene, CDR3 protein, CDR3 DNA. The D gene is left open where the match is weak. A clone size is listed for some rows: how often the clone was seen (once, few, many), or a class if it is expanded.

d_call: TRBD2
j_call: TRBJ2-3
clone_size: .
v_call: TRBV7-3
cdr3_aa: CASSLSGRGLAGSTQYF
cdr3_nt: TGTGCCAGCAGCTTAAGTGGGAGGGGACTAGCGGGTAGTACGCAGTATTTT

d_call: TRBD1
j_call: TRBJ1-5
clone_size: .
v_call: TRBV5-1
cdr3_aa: CASSLGTDNQPQHF
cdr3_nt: TGCGCCAGCAGTCTTGGGACAGATAATCAGCCCCAGCATTTT

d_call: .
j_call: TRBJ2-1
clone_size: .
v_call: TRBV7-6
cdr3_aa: CASSLGDTEAGKNEQFF
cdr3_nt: TGTGCCAGCAGCTTAGGGGACACCGAAGCCGGGAAAAATGAGCAGTTCTTC

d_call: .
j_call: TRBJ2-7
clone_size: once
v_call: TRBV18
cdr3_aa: CASSPTLIGGNSYEQYF
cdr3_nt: TGTGCCAGCTCACCGACGCTTATAGGGGGGAACTCCTACGAGCAGTACTTC

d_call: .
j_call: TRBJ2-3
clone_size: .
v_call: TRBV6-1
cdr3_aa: CASTPPGSPDTQYF
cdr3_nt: TGTGCCAGCACCCCCCCGGGGAGCCCAGATACGCAGTATTTT

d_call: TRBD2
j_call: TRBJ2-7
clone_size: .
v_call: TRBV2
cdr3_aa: CASSDPGLAGSQYF
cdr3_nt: TGTGCCAGCAGTGATCCTGGACTAGCGGGATCTCAGTACTTC

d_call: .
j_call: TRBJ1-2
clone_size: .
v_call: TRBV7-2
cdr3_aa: CASSLMGWSPTF
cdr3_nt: TGTGCCAGCAGCTTAATGGGCTGGTCCCCCACCTTC

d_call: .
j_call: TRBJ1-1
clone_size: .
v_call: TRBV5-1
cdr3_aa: CASSLGSLGEAFF
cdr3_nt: TGCGCCAGCAGCTTGGGGTCCCTGGGAGAGGCTTTCTTT

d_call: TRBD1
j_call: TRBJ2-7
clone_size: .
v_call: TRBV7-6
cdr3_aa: CASSTRQGEQYF
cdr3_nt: TGTGCCAGCAGCACTCGACAGGGAGAGCAGTACTTC

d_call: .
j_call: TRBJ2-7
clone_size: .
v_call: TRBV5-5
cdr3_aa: CASSPGTAYEQYF
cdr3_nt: TGTGCCAGCAGCCCCGGGACCGCCTACGAGCAGTACTTC

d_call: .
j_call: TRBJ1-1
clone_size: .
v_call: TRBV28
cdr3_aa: CASSPFIRSTEAFF
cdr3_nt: TGTGCCAGCAGCCCGTTTATCAGGAGCACTGAAGCTTTCTTT

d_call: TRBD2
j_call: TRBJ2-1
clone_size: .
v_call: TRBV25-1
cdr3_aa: CASSESGLADSREQFF
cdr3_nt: TGTGCCAGCAGTGAAAGTGGACTAGCGGACTCTCGTGAGCAGTTCTTC

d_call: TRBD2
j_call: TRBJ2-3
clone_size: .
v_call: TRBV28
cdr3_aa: CASSILAGSTDTQYF
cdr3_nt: TGTGCCAGCAGTATACTAGCGGGCAGCACAGATACGCAGTATTTT

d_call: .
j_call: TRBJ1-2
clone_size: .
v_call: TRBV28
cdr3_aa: CASNRPGAGDYGYTF
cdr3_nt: TGTGCCAGCAACCGCCCTGGGGCCGGGGACTATGGCTACACCTTC

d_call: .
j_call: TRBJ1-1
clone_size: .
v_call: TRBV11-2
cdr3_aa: CASSLVVGSVEAFF
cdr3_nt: TGTGCCAGCAGCTTAGTAGTCGGCAGCGTAGAAGCTTTCTTT

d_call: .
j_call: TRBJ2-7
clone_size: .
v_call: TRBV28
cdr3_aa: CASSPDSLSSYEQYF
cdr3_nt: TGTGCCAGCAGCCCGGACAGCTTAAGCTCCTACGAGCAGTACTTC

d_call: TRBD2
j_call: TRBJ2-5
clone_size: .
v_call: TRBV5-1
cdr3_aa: CASSKLAGQHSQETQYF
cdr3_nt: TGCGCCAGCAGTAAACTAGCGGGTCAACATAGCCAAGAGACCCAGTACTTC

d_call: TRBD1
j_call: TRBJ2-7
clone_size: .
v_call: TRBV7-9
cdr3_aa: CASSLGTGAPQQQYF
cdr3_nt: TGTGCCAGCAGCTTAGGTACAGGGGCCCCTCAGCAGCAGTACTTC

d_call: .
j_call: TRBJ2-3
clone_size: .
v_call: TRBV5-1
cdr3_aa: CASSSNREDTQYF
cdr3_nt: TGCGCCAGCAGCTCGAACAGGGAAGATACGCAGTATTTT

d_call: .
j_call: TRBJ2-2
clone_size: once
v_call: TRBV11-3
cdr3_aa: CASSSLDGELFF
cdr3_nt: TGTGCCAGCAGCTCCCTAGACGGGGAGCTGTTTTTT

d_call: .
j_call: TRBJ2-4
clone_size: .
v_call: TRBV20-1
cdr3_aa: CSARRASEGDF
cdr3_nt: TGCAGTGCTAGAAGAGCATCGGAAGGCGACTTC

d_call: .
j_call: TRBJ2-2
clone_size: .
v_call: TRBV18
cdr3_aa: CASSQDRSNTGELFF
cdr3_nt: TGTGCCAGCTCGCAGGACCGATCGAACACCGGGGAGCTGTTTTTT

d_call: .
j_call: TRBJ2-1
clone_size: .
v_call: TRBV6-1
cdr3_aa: CASSPFGSSYNEQFF
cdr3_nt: TGTGCCAGCAGTCCGTTCGGGAGCTCCTACAATGAGCAGTTCTTC